What follows describes a single TCR beta chain. Its antigen is currently unknown. Cells designated naive CD8 were CD45RO-negative and were positively selected for CCR7, with terminally differentiated effector memory CD45RA+ cells excluded. This specimen comes from a study of shared clonotypes between healthy human individuals. Here immunoSEQ multiplex PCR was the method, and the copy in TCRdb shows in-frame clones only, minus some. The sample lists about 820,000 clones, 80% to 95% occurring once. Germline assignment: CDR1 MDHEN and CDR2 SYDVKM. The length of the CDR3 is 19 residues. Trimming removed 5 bases from V and 4 bases from J; junction bases left unmatched: 15. Study-level findings and limits: What naive subsets generally showed was a larger estimated richness than memory subsets showed. Few donors limited the genetic and exposure-history diversity represented. Depth of sequencing was expected to influence donor clonotype sharing. Against clonotypes common to all four donors, non-shared ones had lower generation probabilities.

V is TRBV28 and J is TRBJ2-1; TRBD2 agrees at 12 bases. Sequencing was carried out using naive CD8+ T cells sorted from blood. The receptor's source is a man aged 25-45 years in good health. CDR3 nucleotide sequence: TGTGCCAGCAGTCCCTTCTTGGCTAGCGGGAGGGCTTTGTACAATGAGCAGTTCTTC. Its protein product is CASSPFLASGRALYNEQFF.